One and the same sample provided the 8 T cell receptor beta chains below, sequenced in a study of shared clonotypes between healthy human individuals. Using immunoSEQ multiplex PCR, the repertoire was profiled, and TCRdb retains in-frame clones only, with some absent. The data hold roughly 2 million clones, with roughly 95% observed a single time. Specimen: naive CD4+ T cells sorted from blood. Subset reported: CD45RA+ positively selected. These TCRs come from a man in his late teens or twenties in good health.

Notes on this clone: Other DNA sequences in the same sample also yield this CDR3. This rearrangement joins TRBV6-6 to TRBJ2-7; D is unclear. This CDR3 comprises 11 residues. Germline lookup yields CDR1 MNHNY and CDR2 SVGAGI (reference sequence). Deletions cut 5 bases from V and 3 bases from J, with 5 bases between. For the CDR3, the DNA is TGTGCCAGCAGTCCCAGCTACGAGCAGTACTTC. Encoded protein: CASSPSYEQYF.

The CDR3 region is CASSAGGEAFF. CDR3 DNA: TGTGCCAGCAGTGCCGGCGGGGAAGCTTTCTTT. The V gene is TRBV2, the J gene TRBJ1-1; no definite D call. This CDR3 is 11 amino acids long. Trimming cost V 4 bases and J 8 bases, with 8 bases left between them. Germline CDR1 and CDR2: SNHLY and FYNNEI.

This sequence joins TRBV9 and TRBJ2-2; a possible D gene is TRBD1 (5 bases). The CDR3 sequence is 15 residues long. Germline V gene data show CDR1 as SGDLS and CDR2 as YYNGEE. Trimming removed 0 bases from V and 1 base from J, with 7 bases in between. CDR3 nucleotides: TGTGCCAGCAGCGTAGCGACAGTGAACACCGGGGAGCTGTTTTTT. It yields the protein CASSVATVNTGELFF.

J is TRBJ1-1 and V is TRBV18, with D tentatively TRBD1 (5 bases). The CDR3 runs 15 residues. V lost 2 bases, J lost 7 bases, and 17 bases lay in between. CDR1 and CDR2 (germline): KGHSH, LQKENI. The CDR3 DNA reads as TGTGCCAGCTCACCAATAACGGGACCAATAAATGAAGCTTTCTTT. As protein: CASSPITGPINEAFF. Combining the CDR3 with reference TRBV18 and TRBJ1-1 gives the whole variable domain NAGVMQNPRHLVRRRGQEARLRCSPMKGHSHVYWYRQLPEEGLKFMVYLQKENIIDESGMPKERFSAEFPKEGPSILRIQQVVRGDSAAYFCASSPITGPINEAFFGQGTRLTVV.

As regards this clone: This CDR3 is also generated by other DNA sequences in the sample. The V gene is TRBV6-1, the J gene TRBJ1-5; D unclear. The CDR3 is 14 amino acids. V gave up 1 base and J gave up 0 bases, with 4 bases separating them. Germline lookup yields CDR1 MNHNS and CDR2 SASEGT. Written as DNA, the CDR3 is TGTGCCAGCAGTGAAGGGAATAGCAATCAGCCCCAGCATTTT. The encoded protein is CASSEGNSNQPQHF.

This clone came up once. The chain is built from TRBV4-1 and TRBJ1-4; no firm D call. Trimming shortened V by 7 bases and J by 0 bases, and 12 bases separated the two germline ends. From germline, CDR1 is MGHRA and CDR2 YSYEKL. CDR3 length: 15 residues. CDR3 in amino acids: CASKIPTSTNEKLFF. The CDR3 coding sequence is TGCGCCAGCAAGATTCCAACCTCAACTAATGAAAAACTGTTTTTT.

The chain couples TRBV27 to TRBJ1-4; TRBD1 is a possible D gene (6 bases). The CDR3 totals 14 residues. Trimming pared 3 bases from V and 6 bases from J, leaving 11 bases between. CDR1 is MNHEY and CDR2 is SMNVEV in the germline V gene (reference sequence). This CDR3 reads CASSFWAGDEKLFF. The DNA of the CDR3 is TGTGCCAGCAGTTTCTGGGCAGGGGATGAAAAACTGTTTTTT.

The CDR3 coding sequence is TGCGCCAGCAGCTACATAGCGGGGTCCACAGATACGCAGTATTTT. It translates to CASSYIAGSTDTQYF. The gene calls are TRBV5-1 and TRBJ2-3; TRBD2 aligns across 8 bases. J gave up 2 bases and V 3 bases, and 5 bases lay outside the gene matches. The CDR3 totals 15 residues. Germline values: CDR1 SGHRS, CDR2 YFSETQ.